These 16 T cell receptor beta chains were sequenced from one sample in a study of metastatic and nonmetastatic thyroid tumors (dated by TCRdb to 2019 to 2021). Library generation was performed with PCR. The reads were generated on an Illumina HiSeq 4000. TCRdb trimmed public reads at Q25 via fastp, called clones via MiXCR and kept in-frame beta chains. Counted in this sample were 25,000 to 30,000 clones; around 16% of them appeared once. The ten largest make up about 4% of the sample. Before undergoing thyroid surgery, none of the patients had been given any kind of treatment. The sample consisted of blood. All receptors come from a female donor with papillary thyroid cancer or a benign thyroid nodule (not recorded which). Some clones in this sample may be carry-over from other donors' samples.

The CDR3 here is CASSGGNSPLHF. The CDR3 region has the DNA TGTGCCAGCAGTGGGGGGAATTCACCCCTCCACTTT. This chain joins TRBV28 and TRBJ1-6; D perhaps matches TRBD1 (5 bases). Germline V gene data show CDR1 as MDHEN and CDR2 as SYDVKM. V was shortened by 5 bases and J by 7 bases, with 6 bases between the two germline ends. This CDR3 has 12 residues.

V gene TRBV11-3 combines with J gene TRBJ2-1, with 10 bases identical to TRBD2. Germline V gives CDR1 SGHNT, CDR2 YENEEA. The CDR3 has 19 residues. The ends lost 1 base at V and 4 bases at J; junction bases unmatched: 13. This chain's CDR3 is CASSLVPSGQLAGYNEQFF. The CDR3 bases are TGTGCCAGCAGCTTAGTCCCCTCGGGGCAACTAGCGGGGTACAATGAGCAGTTCTTC. The entire variable domain, with the rest obtained from reference TRBV11-3 and TRBJ2-1, is as follows: EAGVVQSPRYKIIEKKQPVAFWCNPISGHNTLYWYLQNLGQGPELLIRYENEEAVDDSQLPKDRFSAERLKGVDSTLKIQPAELGDSAVYLCASSLVPSGQLAGYNEQFFGPGTRLTVL.

This clone was counted ten times or more. In nucleotides, the CDR3 is TGCGCCAGCAGTGATAGGGAGGGGTCCTACGAGCAGTACTTC. Residues: CASSDREGSYEQYF. The chain is built from TRBV10-1 and TRBJ2-7, with 7 nucleotides matching TRBD2. The trim removed 3 bases at V and 1 base at J, leaving 3 bases unmatched. The CDR3 runs 14 residues. Germline CDR1 reads WNHNN; CDR2 reads SYGVQD (reference sequence).

This clone has at least ten counts. The chain is built from TRBV2 and TRBJ2-5; D is possibly TRBD1 (6 bases). Germline V CDR1 and CDR2: SNHLY, FYNNEI. There are 18 residues in the CDR3. With 4 bases removed from V and 1 base from J, the gap between germline ends came to 22 bases. The CDR3 sequence: CASSGRAPTGNPQETQYF. The CDR3, as DNA: TGTGCCAGCAGTGGTCGGGCCCCCACAGGGAACCCCCAAGAGACCCAGTACTTC.

This clone has ten or more counts. The chain carries TRBV18 and TRBJ1-1; D gene unclear. The CDR3 covers 12 residues. Trimming removed 3 bases at V and 7 bases at J, with 9 bases between. Germline loops: CDR1 KGHSH, CDR2 LQKENI. The chain's CDR3 is CASSPGRFEAFF. The CDR3, as DNA: TGTGCCAGCTCACCGGGCCGTTTTGAAGCTTTCTTT.

This clone occurred many times. V is TRBV19 and J is TRBJ1-1; TRBD1 is a possible D gene (5 bases). The V gene's germline CDR1 is LNHDA and CDR2 SQIVND (reference sequence). The V end was cut by 8 bases, the J end by 2 bases, with 9 bases between. The CDR3 spans 12 residues. The CDR3 protein is CASQRGNTEAFF. The CDR3 bases are TGTGCCAGTCAAAGGGGCAACACTGAAGCTTTCTTT.

In this sample, this clone turned up many times. This chain joins TRBV19 and TRBJ2-7, with D possibly TRBD1 on 5 matching bases. The germline V and J ends were trimmed by 2 bases and 1 base, with 12 bases remaining between them. The CDR3 totals 15 residues. Germline CDR1 LNHDA, CDR2 SQIVND (reference sequence). The CDR3 DNA reads as TGTGCCAGTAGTATATTCCAGGGTTATTCCTACGAGCAGTACTTC. Residues: CASSIFQGYSYEQYF.

The V and J genes are TRBV20-1 and TRBJ1-5, with 7 bases aligning to TRBD1. The junction had 4 bases not matched to a gene; V was cut back by 3 bases and J by 2 bases. Germline V lookup: CDR1 DFQATT, CDR2 SNEGSKA (reference sequence). The CDR3 consists of 14 residues. DNA of the CDR3: TGCAGTGCTAGCGACAGGGTAGGCAATCAGCCCCAGCATTTT. It yields the protein CSASDRVGNQPQHF.

The chain is built from TRBV7-3 and TRBJ2-3; a weak D match, TRBD2 (5 bases). In germline, CDR1 is SGHTA, CDR2 FQGTGA. The CDR3 is 15 residues long. The V end lost 4 bases, the J end lost 0 bases, and 11 bases lay between the germline ends. The CDR3 is CASSYVGDSTDTQYF. CDR3 in DNA: TGTGCCAGCAGCTACGTCGGGGATAGCACAGATACGCAGTATTTT.

J is TRBJ1-4 and V is TRBV6-5; TRBD1 aligns across 7 bases. The ends lost 1 base at V and 8 bases at J; junction bases unmatched: 19. Germline assignment: CDR1 MNHEY and CDR2 SVGAGI. The CDR3 is 19 amino acids. CDR3: CASSYYYPYRGTNREKLFF. CDR3 sequence (DNA): TGTGCCAGCAGTTACTACTATCCCTACAGGGGAACAAATCGGGAAAAACTGTTTTTT.

This clone was observed many times. A read error may account for a junction end that differs from germline. This chain connects TRBV2 to TRBJ2-7, with TRBD1 matching 7 bases. CDR1 is SNHLY, CDR2 FYNNEI, per germline. The CDR3 totals 16 residues. The CDR3 DNA reads as TGTGCCAGCAGTCCGGACAGGCCGACTATGATGGTTATACCCGTCTTC. Protein: CASSPDRPTMMVIPVF.

The genes are TRBV7-2 and TRBJ1-4; perhaps TRBD1 as D (5 bases). The CDR3 length is 13 residues. Per germline, CDR1 SGHTA and CDR2 FQGNSA. Trimming pared 6 bases from V and 8 bases from J, leaving 13 bases between. For the CDR3, the DNA is TGTGCCAGCAGTCCAGGGTCGCGGGAAAAACTGTTTTTT. Its translation is CASSPGSREKLFF.

This clone has a count of ten or more. This chain connects TRBV6-1 to TRBJ1-4, with D unclear. Per germline, CDR1 MNHNS and CDR2 SASEGT. The CDR3 loop spans 14 amino acids. Trimming took off 5 bases at V and 6 bases at J, with 13 bases between the two ends. CDR3 sequence reads: CASSILTTYEKLFF. The CDR3 DNA sequence: TGTGCCAGCAGTATATTGACCACCTATGAAAAACTGTTTTTT.

V gene TRBV5-1 combines with J gene TRBJ1-2; D may be TRBD1 (5 bases). The CDR3 loop spans 13 amino acids. Per germline, CDR1 SGHRS and CDR2 YFSETQ. Trimming removed 4 bases from V and 5 bases from J, with 12 bases in between. The CDR3 is CASSPRRGYGYTF. CDR3 in DNA: TGCGCCAGCAGCCCCCGGAGGGGTTATGGCTACACCTTC. Full variable domain (outside the CDR3, taken from reference TRBV5-1 and TRBJ1-2): KAGVTQTPRYLIKTRGQQVTLSCSPISGHRSVSWYQQTPGQGLQFLFEYFSETQRNKGNFPGRFSGRQFSNSRSEMNVSTLELGDSALYLCASSPRRGYGYTFGSGTRLTVV.

This clone was detected many times. The V and J genes are TRBV3-1 and TRBJ1-1; no reliable D call. V lost 1 base, J lost 9 bases, and 12 bases lay in between. The CDR3 sequence is 13 residues long. Germline CDR1 is LGHDT and CDR2 is YNNKEL (reference sequence). The CDR3 sequence is CASSQVHYGKAFF. In nucleotides, the CDR3 is TGTGCCAGCAGCCAAGTCCATTACGGAAAAGCTTTCTTT. Full variable domain (remainder filled in from reference TRBV3-1 and TRBJ1-1): DTAVSQTPKYLVTQMGNDKSIKCEQNLGHDTMYWYKQDSKKFLKIMFSYNNKELIINETVPNRFSPKSPDKAHLNLHINSLELGDSAVYFCASSQVHYGKAFFGQGTRLTVV.

In its sample, this clone was seen a few times. The CDR3 region is CAWRTAGSTIYF. Written as DNA, the CDR3 is TGTGCCTGGAGGACGGCGGGTAGCACCATATATTTT. V gene TRBV30 combines with J gene TRBJ1-3; D is unclear. The CDR3 runs to 12 residues. Germline-derived CDR1 and CDR2 are GTSNPN and SVGIG (reference sequence). The ends were cut back, 3 bases at V and 9 bases at J, with 12 bases in the middle.